A single sample gave rise to the 16 T cell receptor beta chains below, sequenced in a study of vaccination effects on CD4 cells after COVID-19. No antigens are known for them. Antigen-specific CD4+ T cells expanded by the ViraFEST assay with viral peptide pools were then sequenced. Around day 10 of culture, CD4+ T cells were separated out. All participants had two doses of either the BNT162b2 or mRNA-1273 vaccine. The method was immunoSEQ multiplex PCR; TCRdb's version includes in-frame clones alone and lacks a portion of them. The table records 70,000 to 95,000 clones, around 74% of them present only once. This specimen consisted of CD4+ T cells from PBMCs cultured with HCoV-OC43 spike peptides, obtained after COVID-19 vaccination. The subset: HCoV-OC43 spike overlapping peptide pool stimulation. The receptor source for this set is a human donor who received a COVID-19 vaccine.

The chain links TRBV5-1 to TRBJ2-2; D possibly corresponds to TRBD1 (6 bases). This CDR3 contains 15 residues. Germline V CDR1 and CDR2: SGHRS, YFSETQ. Trimming took off 1 base at V and 3 bases at J, with 10 bases between the two ends. CDR3 amino acids: CASSLTGMDTGELFF. In DNA form, the CDR3 reads TGCGCCAGCAGCTTGACAGGGATGGACACCGGGGAGCTGTTTTTT.

The rearrangement links TRBV5-8 to TRBJ1-1, with a possible D match to TRBD1 (6 bases). From germline, CDR1 is SGHTS and CDR2 YDEGEE. Trimming took 4 bases from V and 0 from J, leaving 13 bases between them. The CDR3 consists of 15 residues. The CDR3 here is CASSGRDTVNTEAFF. In DNA form, the CDR3 reads TGTGCCAGCAGCGGGAGGGACACCGTGAACACTGAAGCTTTCTTT.

The rearrangement joins TRBV10-2 to TRBJ2-7; D remains ambiguous. Germline values: CDR1 WSHSY, CDR2 SAAADI. V gave up 7 bases and J gave up 0 bases, with 13 bases separating them. The CDR3 sequence is 14 residues long. CDR3: CASNGRRSSYEQYV. The CDR3, as DNA: TGCGCCAGCAACGGCCGACGAAGCTCCTACGAGCAGTACGTC.

This chain connects TRBV4-1 to TRBJ2-3, with unresolved D. Germline CDR1 reads MGHRA; CDR2 reads YSYEKL. This CDR3 comprises 14 residues. With 0 bases removed from V and 0 bases from J, the gap between germline ends came to 4 bases. CDR3 in amino acids: CASSQDISTDTQYF. The CDR3 coding sequence is TGCGCCAGCAGCCAAGATATTAGCACAGATACGCAGTATTTT.

The rearrangement uses TRBV5-1 and TRBJ1-1; D not resolved. Trimming left V 0 bases short and J 5 bases short, with 5 bases between. Germline V CDR1 and CDR2: SGHRS, YFSETQ. The CDR3 loop spans 12 amino acids. CDR3 DNA sequence: TGCGCCAGCAGCTTGGAGGGAACTGAAGCTTTCTTT. Amino acid sequence: CASSLEGTEAFF.

The rearrangement links TRBV4-2 to TRBJ1-5; D not resolved. Trimming cost V 2 bases and J 2 bases, with 7 bases left between them. From germline, CDR1 is LGHNA and CDR2 YNFKEQ. This CDR3 spans 14 amino acids. The CDR3 loop is CASSQILGNQPQHF. DNA for the CDR3: TGTGCCAGCAGCCAAATCCTTGGCAATCAGCCCCAGCATTTT.

The chain links TRBV7-3 to TRBJ2-5; 12 bases are shared with TRBD1. V was clipped by 5 bases and J by 5 bases; unmatched bases: 6. This CDR3 spans 15 amino acids. In germline, CDR1 is SGHTA, CDR2 FQGTGA. CDR3 nucleotide sequence: TGTGCCAGCAGCCGAGGGACAGGGGGCGGGGAGACCCAGTACTTC. The encoded protein is CASSRGTGGGETQYF.

This chain connects TRBV6-1 to TRBJ2-7; weak D call: TRBD1 (5 bases). Germline CDR1 is MNHNS and CDR2 is SASEGT. The CDR3 has 13 residues. The CDR3 sequence is CASSEAEQVERYV. The CDR3 DNA follows: TGTGCCAGCAGTGAAGCGGAACAGGTCGAGCGGTACGTC.

The J gene is TRBJ2-5, the V gene TRBV6-5, with 7 bases fitting TRBD2. Germline V gene data show CDR1 as MNHEY and CDR2 as SVGAGI. The CDR3 has 14 residues. V was clipped by 8 bases and J by 4 bases; unmatched bases: 10. The CDR3 DNA reads TGTGCCAGCTCTCGAGAAGCGGGGCGAGAGACCCAGTACTTC. Encoded protein: CASSREAGRETQYF.

The chain employs TRBV7-2 and TRBJ2-1, with D unresolved. The germline V gene has CDR1 SGHTA and CDR2 FQGNSA. The CDR3 runs 15 residues. V gave up 2 bases and J gave up 4 bases, with 12 bases separating them. The CDR3 protein is CASSLLLRDYNEQFF. The CDR3 nucleotides are TGTGCCAGCAGCTTACTATTAAGGGATTACAATGAGCAGTTCTTC.

CDR3 bases: TGTGCCAGCAGCTTAGTCGATAAGCAGTTCTTC. Translated, it gives CASSLVDKQFF. The chain employs TRBV7-9 and TRBJ2-1; D unclear. The CDR3 extends over 11 amino acids. V shed 1 base and J shed 11 bases, with 6 bases lying between them. The V gene's germline CDR1 is SEHNR and CDR2 FQNEAQ (reference sequence).

The chain links TRBV3-1 (or the pseudogene TRBV3-2) to TRBJ2-5, with TRBD1 matching 9 bases. J was trimmed by 9 bases and V by 3 bases; bases with no gene match: 5. The CDR3 is made up of 13 amino acids. Germline lookup yields CDR1 LGHDT and CDR2 YNNKEL (reference sequence). CDR3 protein: CASSHGQGISQYF. The CDR3 region has the DNA TGTGCCAGCAGCCATGGACAGGGGATTTCCCAGTACTTC.

This clone was detected once. This chain uses TRBV7-2 with TRBJ2-6, with 10 bases identical to TRBD1. CDR1 and CDR2 (germline): SGHTA, FQGNSA. The CDR3 runs to 19 residues. The trim removed 2 bases at V and 0 bases at J, leaving 7 bases unmatched. The CDR3 here is CASSLWGGQGYSGANVLTF. CDR3 bases: TGTGCCAGCAGCTTATGGGGGGGACAGGGGTACTCTGGGGCCAACGTCCTGACTTTC.

The rearrangement joins TRBV23-1 to TRBJ2-2; D gene ambiguous. TRBV23-1 belongs to the ORF category, with a function that is uncertain. V lost 4 bases to trimming and J lost 1 base, with 7 bases between them. The CDR3 extends over 14 amino acids. The CDR3 coding sequence is TGCGCCAGCAGTCCTTACAAGAACACCGGGGAGCTGTTTTTT. This codes for CASSPYKNTGELFF.

The genes are TRBV7-2 and TRBJ1-3; 7 nucleotides align to TRBD1. This CDR3 contains 16 residues. V gave up 4 bases and J gave up 4 bases; unmatched junction bases: 10. The germline gives CDR1 SGHTA, CDR2 FQGNSA. Here the CDR3 DNA reads TGTGCCAGCAGCTCTCAGGGGGTGGCTGTGGGAAACACCATATATTTT. Translated, it gives CASSSQGVAVGNTIYF.

The count of this clone is one. The chain links TRBV27 to TRBJ1-1; D unresolved. The V end lost 4 bases, the J end lost 2 bases, and 5 bases lay between the germline ends. In germline, CDR1 is MNHEY, CDR2 SMNVEV (reference sequence). The CDR3 loop spans 12 amino acids. The CDR3 sequence is CASSSTNTEAFF. The CDR3 DNA sequence: TGTGCCAGCAGTTCTACTAACACTGAAGCTTTCTTT.